This T cell receptor (beta chain) was observed in a study of tumor-infiltrating lymphocytes in primary liver carcinoma. Production of TCR beta cDNA used 500 ng total RNA together with a constant-region primer. Libraries covering TCR beta were generated through three nested multiplex PCR rounds (using a slightly modified ARM-PCR). For around 9 cycles apiece, the opening two PCR rounds ran with TRBV1-TRBV30 forward primers and a C-beta reverse primer. TCRdb itself ran the multiplex PCR reads through MiXCR, one entry per CDR3 protein. This sample has around 40,000 distinct CDR3 sequences, with 65% to 85% found just once. Per the germline V gene, CDR1 is SGHRS and CDR2 is YFSETQ. The CDR3 has 16 amino acids. Concerning this clonotype: Germline and junction disagree at one end, which may indicate a read error.

Co-extraction of RNA and DNA was performed on roughly 20-34 mg of unsorted bulk tissue. Patients had primary liver carcinoma treated by surgical resection. The sequence was obtained from a man aged 35 to 55 with primary liver carcinoma and hepatitis B virus infection. V and J are TRBV5-1 and TRBJ1-5; 8 bases agree with TRBD1. Sequenced input: liver tumor tissue from sampling region 2. Documented subset: tumor region T2, inferior pole. The chain's CDR3 is CPSSWGEQGVNQPQHF. Here the CDR3 DNA reads TGCCCCAGCAGCTGGGGGGAACAGGGGGTAAATCAGCCCCAGCACTTT.